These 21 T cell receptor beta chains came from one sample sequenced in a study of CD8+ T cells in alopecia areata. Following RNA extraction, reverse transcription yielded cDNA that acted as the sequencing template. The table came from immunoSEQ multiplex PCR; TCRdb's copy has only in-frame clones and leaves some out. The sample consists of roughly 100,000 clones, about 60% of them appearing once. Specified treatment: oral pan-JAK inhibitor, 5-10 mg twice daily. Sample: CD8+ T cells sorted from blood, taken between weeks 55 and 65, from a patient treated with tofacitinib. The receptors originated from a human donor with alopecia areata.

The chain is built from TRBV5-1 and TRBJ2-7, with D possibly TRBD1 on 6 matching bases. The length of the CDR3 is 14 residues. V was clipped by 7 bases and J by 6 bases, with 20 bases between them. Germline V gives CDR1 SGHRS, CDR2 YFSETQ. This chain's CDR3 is CASHAVLGASEQYF. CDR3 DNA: TGCGCCAGCCACGCGGTGTTGGGGGCGTCCGAGCAGTACTTC.

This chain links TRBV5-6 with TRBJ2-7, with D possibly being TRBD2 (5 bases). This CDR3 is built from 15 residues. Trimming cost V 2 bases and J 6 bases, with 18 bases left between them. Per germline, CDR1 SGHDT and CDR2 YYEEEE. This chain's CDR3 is CASSFYYRESSEQYF. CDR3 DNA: TGTGCCAGCAGCTTTTACTACCGGGAATCAAGCGAGCAGTACTTC.

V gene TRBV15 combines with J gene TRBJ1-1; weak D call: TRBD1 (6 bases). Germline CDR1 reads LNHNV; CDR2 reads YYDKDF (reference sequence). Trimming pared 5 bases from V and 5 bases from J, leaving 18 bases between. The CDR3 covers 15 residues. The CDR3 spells CATSPDLDRTTEAFF. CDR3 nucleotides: TGTGCCACCAGCCCCGACCTGGACAGAACAACTGAAGCTTTCTTT. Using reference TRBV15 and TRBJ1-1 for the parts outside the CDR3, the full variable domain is DAMVIQNPRYQVTQFGKPVTLSCSQTLNHNVMYWYQQKSSQAPKLLFHYYDKDFNNEADTPDNFQSRRPNTSFCFLDIRSPGLGDTAMYLCATSPDLDRTTEAFFGQGTRLTVV.

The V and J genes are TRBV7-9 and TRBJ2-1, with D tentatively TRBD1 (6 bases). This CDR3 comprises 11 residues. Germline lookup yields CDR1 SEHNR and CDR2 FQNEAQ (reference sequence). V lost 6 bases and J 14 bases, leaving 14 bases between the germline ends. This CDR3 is CASRKGDTEFF. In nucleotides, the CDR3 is TGTGCCAGCAGGAAGGGGGACACGGAGTTCTTC.

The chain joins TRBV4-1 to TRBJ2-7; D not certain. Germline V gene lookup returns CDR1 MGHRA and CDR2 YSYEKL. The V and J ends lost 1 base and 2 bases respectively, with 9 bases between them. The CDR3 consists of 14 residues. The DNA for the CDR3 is TGCGCCAGCAGCCAAGGACAAAGAGCCTACGAGCAGTACTTC. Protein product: CASSQGQRAYEQYF.

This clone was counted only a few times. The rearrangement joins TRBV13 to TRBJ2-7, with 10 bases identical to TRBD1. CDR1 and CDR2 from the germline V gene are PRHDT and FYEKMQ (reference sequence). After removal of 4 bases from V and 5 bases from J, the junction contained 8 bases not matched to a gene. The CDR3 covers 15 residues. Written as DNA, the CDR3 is TGTGCCAGCAGCTACGGGACAGGGGCGGAGGACGAGCAGTACTTC. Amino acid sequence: CASSYGTGAEDEQYF.

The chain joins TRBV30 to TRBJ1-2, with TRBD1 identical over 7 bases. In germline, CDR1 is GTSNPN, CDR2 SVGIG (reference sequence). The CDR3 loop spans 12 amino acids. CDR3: CLSTGTGYGYTF. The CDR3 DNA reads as TGTCTCTCGACAGGGACTGGATATGGCTACACCTTC.

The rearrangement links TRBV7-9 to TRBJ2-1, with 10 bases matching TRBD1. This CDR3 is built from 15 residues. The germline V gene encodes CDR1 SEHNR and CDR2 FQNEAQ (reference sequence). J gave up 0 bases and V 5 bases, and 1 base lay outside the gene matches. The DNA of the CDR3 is TGTGCCAGCAGCGGGGACAGGGGCTCCTACAATGAGCAGTTCTTC. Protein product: CASSGDRGSYNEQFF.

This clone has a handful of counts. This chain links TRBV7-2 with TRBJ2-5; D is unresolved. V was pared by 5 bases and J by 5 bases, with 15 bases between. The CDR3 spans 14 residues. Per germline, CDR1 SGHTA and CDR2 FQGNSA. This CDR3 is CASSQPPREETQYF. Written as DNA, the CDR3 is TGTGCCAGCAGCCAACCGCCGAGAGAGGAGACCCAGTACTTC.

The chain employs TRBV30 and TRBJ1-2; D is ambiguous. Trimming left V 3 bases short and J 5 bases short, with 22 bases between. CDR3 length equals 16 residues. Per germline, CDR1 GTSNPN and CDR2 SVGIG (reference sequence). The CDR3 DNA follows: TGTGCCTGGAGGGCCTGGTCGCTTCTTAAGAAGTATGGCTACACCTTC. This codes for CAWRAWSLLKKYGYTF. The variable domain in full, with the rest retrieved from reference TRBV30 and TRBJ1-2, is SQTIHQWPATLVQPVGSPLSLECTVEGTSNPNLYWYRQAAGRGLQLLFYSVGIGQISSEVPQNLSASRPQDRQFILSSKKLLLSDSGFYLCAWRAWSLLKKYGYTFGSGTRLTVV.

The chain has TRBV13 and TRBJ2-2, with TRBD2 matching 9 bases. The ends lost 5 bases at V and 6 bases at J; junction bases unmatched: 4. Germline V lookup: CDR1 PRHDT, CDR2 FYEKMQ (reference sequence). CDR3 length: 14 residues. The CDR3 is CASSSRLAAGELFF. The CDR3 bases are TGTGCCAGCAGCAGCAGACTAGCGGCCGGGGAGCTGTTTTTT.

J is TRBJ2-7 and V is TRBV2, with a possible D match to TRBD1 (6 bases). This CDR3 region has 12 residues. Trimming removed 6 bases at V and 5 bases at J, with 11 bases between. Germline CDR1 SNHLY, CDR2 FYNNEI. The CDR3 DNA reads TGTGCCAGCAGAACAGGGTACCACGAGCAGTACTTC. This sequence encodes CASRTGYHEQYF.

The CDR3 reads CASSQDGSRVQETQYF. DNA of the CDR3: TGTGCCAGCAGCCAAGATGGTAGTAGGGTCCAAGAGACCCAGTACTTC. The rearrangement links TRBV14 to TRBJ2-5; D call uncertain. Germline CDR1 reads SGHDN; CDR2 reads FVKESK. The length of the CDR3 is 16 residues. V was cut by 0 bases and J by 1 base, with 12 bases left in between. Full variable domain (remainder filled in from reference TRBV14 and TRBJ2-5): EAGVTQFPSHSVIEKGQTVTLRCDPISGHDNLYWYRRVMGKEIKFLLHFVKESKQDESGMPNNRFLAERTGGTYSTLKVQPAELEDSGVYFCASSQDGSRVQETQYFGPGTRLLVL.

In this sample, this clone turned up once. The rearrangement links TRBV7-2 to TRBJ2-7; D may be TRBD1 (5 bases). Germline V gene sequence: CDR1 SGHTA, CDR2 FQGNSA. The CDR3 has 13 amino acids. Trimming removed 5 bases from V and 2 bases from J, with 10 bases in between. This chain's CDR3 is CASSQGFTYEQYF. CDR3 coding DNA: TGTGCCAGCAGCCAGGGATTTACCTACGAGCAGTACTTC.

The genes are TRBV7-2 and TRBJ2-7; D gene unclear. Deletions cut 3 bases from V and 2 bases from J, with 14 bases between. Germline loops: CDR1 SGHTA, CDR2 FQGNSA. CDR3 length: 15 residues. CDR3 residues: CASSFWTHLTYEQYF. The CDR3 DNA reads TGTGCCAGCAGCTTCTGGACCCATCTAACCTACGAGCAGTACTTC.

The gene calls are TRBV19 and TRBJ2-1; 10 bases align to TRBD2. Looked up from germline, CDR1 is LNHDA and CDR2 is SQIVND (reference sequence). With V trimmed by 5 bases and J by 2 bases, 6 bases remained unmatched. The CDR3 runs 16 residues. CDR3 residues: CASSASLAGAYNEQFF. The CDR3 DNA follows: TGTGCCAGTAGTGCCAGTCTAGCGGGGGCCTACAATGAGCAGTTCTTC.

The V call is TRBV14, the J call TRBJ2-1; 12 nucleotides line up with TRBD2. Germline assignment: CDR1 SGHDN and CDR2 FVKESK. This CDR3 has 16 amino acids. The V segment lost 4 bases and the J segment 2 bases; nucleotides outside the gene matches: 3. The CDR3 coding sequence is TGTGCCAGCAGCCTTCTAGCGGGGGGGCCCTACAATGAGCAGTTCTTC. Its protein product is CASSLLAGGPYNEQFF.

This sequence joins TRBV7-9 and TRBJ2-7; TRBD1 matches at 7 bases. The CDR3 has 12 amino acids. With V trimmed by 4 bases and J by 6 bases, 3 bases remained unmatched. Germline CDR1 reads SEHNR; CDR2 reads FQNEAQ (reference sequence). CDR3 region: CASSYTGVEQYF. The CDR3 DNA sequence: TGTGCCAGCAGCTATACAGGGGTCGAGCAGTACTTC.

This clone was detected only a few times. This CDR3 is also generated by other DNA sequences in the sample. CDR3 DNA: TGTGCCAGCGCGGACCATGAGCAGTTCTTC. Amino acid sequence: CASADHEQFF. The chain links TRBV2 to TRBJ2-1; no reliable D call. V shed 8 bases and J shed 8 bases, with 7 bases lying between them. This CDR3 comprises 10 residues. CDR1 and CDR2 from the germline V gene are SNHLY and FYNNEI.

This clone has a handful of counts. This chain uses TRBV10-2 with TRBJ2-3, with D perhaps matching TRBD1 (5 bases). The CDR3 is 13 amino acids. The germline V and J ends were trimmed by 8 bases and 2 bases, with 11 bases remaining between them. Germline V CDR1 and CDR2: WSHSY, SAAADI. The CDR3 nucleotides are TGCGCCAGCTGGGGCTACCCCACAGATACGCAGTATTTT. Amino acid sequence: CASWGYPTDTQYF.

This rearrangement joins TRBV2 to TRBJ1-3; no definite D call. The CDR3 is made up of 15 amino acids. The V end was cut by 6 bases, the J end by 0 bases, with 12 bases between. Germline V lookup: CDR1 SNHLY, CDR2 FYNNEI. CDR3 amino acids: CASRGALGSGNTIYF. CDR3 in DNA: TGTGCCAGCAGGGGAGCGCTCGGCTCTGGAAACACCATATATTTT.